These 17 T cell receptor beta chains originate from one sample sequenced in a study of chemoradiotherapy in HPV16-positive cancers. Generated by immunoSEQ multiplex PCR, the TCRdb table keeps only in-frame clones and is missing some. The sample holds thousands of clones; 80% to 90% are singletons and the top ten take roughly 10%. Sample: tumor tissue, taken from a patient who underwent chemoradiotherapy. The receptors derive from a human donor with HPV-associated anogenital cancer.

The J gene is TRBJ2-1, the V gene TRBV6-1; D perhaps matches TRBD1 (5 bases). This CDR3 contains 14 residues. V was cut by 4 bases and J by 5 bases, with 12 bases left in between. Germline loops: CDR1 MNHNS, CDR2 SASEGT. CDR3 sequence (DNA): TGTGCCAGCAGTGTAATTAGGGGCGACAATGAGCAGTTCTTC. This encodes CASSVIRGDNEQFF.

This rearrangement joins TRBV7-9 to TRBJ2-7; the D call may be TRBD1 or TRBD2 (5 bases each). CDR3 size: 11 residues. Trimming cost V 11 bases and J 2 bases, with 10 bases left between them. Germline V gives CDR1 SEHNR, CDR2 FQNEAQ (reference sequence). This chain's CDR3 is CAVGEPYEQYF. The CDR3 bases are TGTGCCGTGGGGGAACCCTACGAGCAGTACTTC.

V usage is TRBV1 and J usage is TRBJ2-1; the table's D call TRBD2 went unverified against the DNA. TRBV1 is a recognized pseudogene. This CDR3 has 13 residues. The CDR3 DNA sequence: TGCACCAGCAGCAAAAAGCGGGAGCTTGAGCAGTTCTTC. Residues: CTSSKKRELEQFF.

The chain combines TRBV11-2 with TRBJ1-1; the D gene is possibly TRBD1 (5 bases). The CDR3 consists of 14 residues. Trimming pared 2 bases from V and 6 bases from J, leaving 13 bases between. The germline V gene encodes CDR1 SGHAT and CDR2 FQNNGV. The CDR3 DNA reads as TGTGCCAGCAGCTTAAGACGGGGCGCTCCTGAAGCTTTCTTT. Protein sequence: CASSLRRGAPEAFF.

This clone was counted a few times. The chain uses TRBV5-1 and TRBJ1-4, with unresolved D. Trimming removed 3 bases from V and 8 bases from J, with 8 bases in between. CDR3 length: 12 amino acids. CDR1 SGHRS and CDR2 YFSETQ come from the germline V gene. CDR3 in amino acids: CASSSVGEKLFF. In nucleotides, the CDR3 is TGCGCCAGCAGCTCGGTAGGGGAAAAACTGTTTTTT.

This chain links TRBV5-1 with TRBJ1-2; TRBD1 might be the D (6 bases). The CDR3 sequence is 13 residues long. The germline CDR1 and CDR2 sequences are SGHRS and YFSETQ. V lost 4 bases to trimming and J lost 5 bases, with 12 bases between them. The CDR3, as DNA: TGCGCCAGCAGCCCAACTACAGGGTATGGCTACACCTTC. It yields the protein CASSPTTGYGYTF.

The CDR3 bases are TGCAGCGTTGAAGATCGGATTTTAGCGGGAGGGCCTCGCGAGCAGTACTTC. Translation gives CSVEDRILAGGPREQYF. The rearrangement uses TRBV29-1 and TRBJ2-7; the match to TRBD2 covers 11 bases. CDR1 and CDR2 (germline): SQVTM, ANQGSEA. The CDR3 has 17 residues. The trim removed 0 bases at V and 6 bases at J, leaving 13 bases unmatched.

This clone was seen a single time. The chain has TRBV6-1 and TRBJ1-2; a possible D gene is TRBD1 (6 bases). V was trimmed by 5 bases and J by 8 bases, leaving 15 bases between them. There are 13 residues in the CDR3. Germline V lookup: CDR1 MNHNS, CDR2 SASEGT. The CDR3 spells CASSRRQEGGYTF. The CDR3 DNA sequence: TGTGCCAGCAGTCGAAGACAGGAGGGGGGCTACACCTTC.

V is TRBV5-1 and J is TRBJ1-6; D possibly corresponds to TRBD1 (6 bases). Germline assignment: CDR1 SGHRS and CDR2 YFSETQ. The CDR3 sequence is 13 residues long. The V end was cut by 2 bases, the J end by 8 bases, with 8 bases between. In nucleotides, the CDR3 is TGCGCCAGCAGCTTAAGGGGGGATTCACCCCTCCACTTT. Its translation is CASSLRGDSPLHF.

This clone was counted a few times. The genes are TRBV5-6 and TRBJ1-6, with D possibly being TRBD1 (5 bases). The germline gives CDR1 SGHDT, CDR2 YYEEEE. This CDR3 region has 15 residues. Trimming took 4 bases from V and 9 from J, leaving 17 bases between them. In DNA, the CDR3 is TGTGCCAGCAGCCTCGGGCAGGGTGGCCGTTCACCCCTCCACTTT. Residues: CASSLGQGGRSPLHF.

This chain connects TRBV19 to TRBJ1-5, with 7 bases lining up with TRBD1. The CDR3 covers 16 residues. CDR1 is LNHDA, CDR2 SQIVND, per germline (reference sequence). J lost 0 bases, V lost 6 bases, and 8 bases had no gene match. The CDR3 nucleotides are TGTGCCAGTAGGCCGGGACAGTATGATAGCAATCAGCCCCAGCATTTT. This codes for CASRPGQYDSNQPQHF.

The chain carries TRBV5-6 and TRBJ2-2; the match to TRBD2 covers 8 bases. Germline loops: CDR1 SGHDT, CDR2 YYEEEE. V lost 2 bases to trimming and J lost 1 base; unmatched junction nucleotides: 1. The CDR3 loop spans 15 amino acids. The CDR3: CASSFSGKNTGELFF. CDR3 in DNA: TGTGCCAGCAGCTTTAGCGGGAAGAACACCGGGGAGCTGTTTTTT.

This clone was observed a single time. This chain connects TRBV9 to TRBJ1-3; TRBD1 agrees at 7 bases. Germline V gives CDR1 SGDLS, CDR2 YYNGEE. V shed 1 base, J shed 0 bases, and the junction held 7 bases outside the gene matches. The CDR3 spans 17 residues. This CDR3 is CASSVSGGFNSGNTIYF. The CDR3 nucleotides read TGTGCCAGCAGCGTATCAGGGGGATTTAACTCTGGAAACACCATATATTTT.

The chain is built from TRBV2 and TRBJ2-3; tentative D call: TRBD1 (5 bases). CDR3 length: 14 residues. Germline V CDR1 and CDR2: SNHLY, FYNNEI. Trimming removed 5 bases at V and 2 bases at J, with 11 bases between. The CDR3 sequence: CASSRGLDTDTQYF. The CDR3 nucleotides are TGTGCCAGCAGTAGGGGTTTAGACACAGATACGCAGTATTTT.

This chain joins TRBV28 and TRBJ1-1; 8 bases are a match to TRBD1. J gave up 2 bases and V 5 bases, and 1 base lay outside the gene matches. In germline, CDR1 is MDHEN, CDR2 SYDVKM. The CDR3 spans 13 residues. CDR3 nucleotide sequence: TGTGCCAGCAGTGGACAGGGAAACACTGAAGCTTTCTTT. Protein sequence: CASSGQGNTEAFF.

CDR3 residues: CASSPSPQVGPQHF. The CDR3 DNA is TGTGCCAGCTCACCATCCCCGCAAGTGGGGCCCCAGCATTTT. V gene TRBV18 combines with J gene TRBJ1-5, with unresolved D. Between the trimmed V and J ends, which lost 2 bases and 9 bases, there was a span of 14 bases. Per germline, CDR1 KGHSH and CDR2 LQKENI. The CDR3 runs to 14 residues.

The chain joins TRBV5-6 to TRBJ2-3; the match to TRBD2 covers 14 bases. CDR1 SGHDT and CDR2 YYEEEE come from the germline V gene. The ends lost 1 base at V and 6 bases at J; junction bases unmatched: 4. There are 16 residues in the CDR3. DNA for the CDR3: TGTGCCAGCAGCTTGCGACTAGCGGGAGGGGCGGATACGCAGTATTTT. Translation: CASSLRLAGGADTQYF.